A selection of T cell receptor beta chains follows, all from one sample in a study of graft-versus-host responses after intestinal transplantation. Measured with immunoSEQ multiplex PCR; TCRdb has only the in-frame clones, and not every one. This repertoire shows over 90,000 clones, 80% to 95% found once; its top ten account for around 1%. Their antigen targets remain unknown. The sequences come from unstimulated CD8+ T cells sorted from spleen or lymph node cells, collected before intestinal transplant. All receptors derive from a human donor who received an intestinal transplant. Both conserved end residues are part of each CDR3. The D gene is left open where the match is weak. Clone size is shown for a subset of rows, as once, few, many or a class of expanded clone.

abundance	v_gene	j_gene	len	d_gene	CDR3aa	CDR3nt
NA	TRBV27	TRBJ1-1	15	NA	CASSLSAKVGTEAFF	TGTGCCAGCAGTTTATCTGCCAAGGTTGGCACTGAAGCTTTCTTT
NA	TRBV29-1	TRBJ2-7	15	TRBD1	CSVEEGTGVNYEQYF	TGCAGCGTTGAAGAGGGGACAGGGGTCAACTACGAGCAGTACTTC
NA	TRBV27	TRBJ2-4	15	TRBD1	CASSSPRQGWDIQYF	TGTGCCAGCAGTTCGCCTCGACAGGGGTGGGACATTCAGTACTTC
NA	TRBV15	TRBJ1-4	15	NA	CATSSTRATNEKLFF	TGTGCCACCAGCAGTACAAGGGCAACTAATGAAAAACTGTTTTTT
NA	TRBV27	TRBJ2-3	14	TRBD2	CASSEGGGTDTQYF	TGTGCCAGCAGTGAGGGAGGGGGCACAGATACGCAGTATTTT
NA	TRBV4-2	TRBJ2-1	15	NA	CASSPGDSSYNEQFF	TGTGCCAGCAGCCCTGGGGATAGCTCCTACAATGAGCAGTTCTTC
NA	TRBV5-4	TRBJ1-1	13	TRBD1	CASSGRTGTEAFF	TGTGCCAGCAGCGGTAGGACAGGGACTGAAGCTTTCTTT
NA	TRBV4-3	TRBJ2-7	13	NA	CASSQEGSYEQYF	TGCGCCAGCAGCCAAGAAGGGTCCTACGAGCAGTACTTC
NA	TRBV27	TRBJ1-1	15	TRBD1	CASTVGQGGNTEAFF	TGTGCCAGCACTGTGGGGCAGGGGGGGAACACTGAAGCTTTCTTT
NA	TRBV6-5	TRBJ2-1	12	NA	CASSYPGAEQFF	TGTGCCAGCAGTTACCCGGGGGCTGAGCAGTTCTTC
once	TRBV5-4	TRBJ2-7	14	TRBD2	CASSEGLEGYEQYF	TGTGCCAGCAGCGAAGGACTAGAGGGCTACGAGCAGTACTTC
NA	TRBV6-1	TRBJ1-5	14	NA	CASDWEEGNQPQHF	TGTGCCAGCGATTGGGAAGAAGGCAATCAGCCCCAGCATTTT
NA	TRBV6-5	TRBJ1-2	12	NA	CASSRDNYGYTF	TGTGCCAGCAGTCGAGATAACTATGGCTACACCTTC
NA	TRBV13	TRBJ2-3	18	NA	CASSLSSLRSFDTDTQYF	TGTGCCAGCAGCCTAAGCTCTTTGCGGTCTTTCGACACAGATACGCAGTATTTT
NA	TRBV15	TRBJ2-1	11	NA	CATWSYNEQFF	TGTGCCACCTGGTCCTACAATGAGCAGTTCTTC
NA	TRBV9	TRBJ2-7	14	TRBD2	CASSASGGAYEQYF	TGTGCCAGCAGTGCTAGCGGGGGGGCCTACGAGCAGTACTTC
NA	TRBV2	TRBJ2-3	20	TRBD2	CASSEAGSAEASGVTDTQYF	TGTGCCAGCAGTGAAGCGGGTTCGGCCGAGGCTAGCGGCGTCACAGATACGCAGTATTTT
NA	TRBV27	TRBJ1-5	13	NA	CASSWGSNQPQHF	TGTGCCAGCAGTTGGGGCTCGAATCAGCCCCAGCATTTT
NA	TRBV5-1	TRBJ1-4	15	NA	CASSPSGDEDEKLFF	TGCGCCAGCAGCCCCTCAGGCGACGAAGACGAAAAACTGTTTTTT
NA	TRBV19	TRBJ1-6	16	NA	CASSRPYLSYNSPLHF	TGTGCCAGTAGTCGACCTTACCTCTCCTATAATTCACCCCTCCACTTT
NA	TRBV4-1	TRBJ1-3	15	NA	CASSQSGTLGNTIYF	TGCGCCAGCAGCCAGAGTGGGACGCTCGGAAACACCATATATTTT
once	TRBV2	TRBJ1-4	13	NA	CASSVGTPGKLFF	TGTGCCAGCAGTGTGGGTACGCCTGGAAAACTGTTTTTT
NA	TRBV2	TRBJ2-3	16	NA	CASSDQPRPNTDTQYF	TGTGCCAGCAGTGATCAGCCACGTCCCAACACAGATACGCAGTATTTT
few	TRBV2	TRBJ2-6	18	TRBD2	CASSTSGGKSSGANVLTF	TGTGCCAGCAGTACTAGCGGGGGAAAGAGCTCTGGGGCCAACGTCCTGACTTTC
NA	TRBV4-1	TRBJ1-5	17	NA	CASSLYGGASGQGAQHF	TGCGCCAGCAGCCTGTACGGGGGAGCAAGTGGCCAAGGAGCCCAGCATTTT
NA	TRBV7-9	TRBJ1-2	13	NA	CASSLLVNYGYTF	TGTGCCAGCAGCTTATTAGTAAACTATGGCTACACCTTC
once	TRBV7-8	TRBJ1-1	17	NA	CASSLPNGGLGNTEAFF	TGTGCCAGCAGCTTACCCAACGGGGGACTGGGGAACACTGAAGCTTTCTTT
NA	TRBV5-5	TRBJ2-7	15	NA	CASSPARTDPYEQYF	TGTGCCAGCAGCCCGGCTCGGACAGACCCCTACGAGCAGTACTTC
once	TRBV2	TRBJ1-2	14	NA	CASSSDRRNYGYTF	TGTGCCAGCAGTTCCGACAGACGAAACTATGGCTACACCTTC
NA	TRBV27	TRBJ2-5	17	TRBD2	CASSLDAARGGRETQYF	TGTGCCAGCAGTTTAGATGCCGCGCGGGGGGGCCGGGAGACCCAGTACTTC
NA	TRBV5-1	TRBJ2-7	14	NA	CASSLAPGLDEQYF	TGCGCCAGCAGCTTGGCCCCGGGGCTGGACGAGCAGTACTTC
NA	TRBV28	TRBJ1-1	12	NA	CASSNVGTEAFF	TGTGCCAGCTCAAACGTCGGTACTGAAGCTTTCTTT
NA	TRBV6-5	TRBJ2-1	15	TRBD2	CASSYSAGGPGEQFF	TGTGCCAGCAGTTACTCCGCGGGGGGGCCCGGTGAGCAGTTCTTC
NA	TRBV15	TRBJ1-1	11	NA	CATRGATEAFF	TGTGCCACCCGGGGGGCCACTGAAGCTTTCTTT
few	TRBV27	TRBJ2-7	13	TRBD1	CASSTAGTGEQYF	TGTGCCAGCAGCACCGCCGGGACAGGCGAGCAGTACTTC
NA	TRBV6-5	TRBJ2-3	12	NA	CASSNYDSPQYF	TGTGCCAGCAGTAACTATGACAGTCCGCAGTATTTT
NA	TRBV19	TRBJ1-1	13	NA	CASSISVGTEAFF	TGTGCCAGTAGTATAAGTGTTGGCACAGAAGCTTTCTTT
NA	TRBV15	TRBJ2-1	13	NA	CATSLNPTNEQFF	TGTGCCACCAGCCTAAACCCCACGAATGAGCAGTTCTTC
NA	TRBV11-2	TRBJ2-7	14	NA	CASSLYRSSYEQYF	TGTGCCAGCAGCCTCTACAGGAGCTCCTACGAGCAGTACTTC
few	TRBV4-1	TRBJ1-3	18	NA	CASSHPSSGGTSGNTIYF	TGCGCCAGCAGCCACCCCTCCAGCGGGGGGACTTCGGGAAACACCATATATTTT
NA	TRBV9	TRBJ1-6	16	TRBD1	CASSPSGGQGYSPLHF	TGTGCCAGCAGCCCGAGTGGGGGACAGGGGTATTCACCCCTCCACTTT
once	TRBV30	TRBJ2-1	17	TRBD2	CAWSPTGLAGGLYEQFF	TGTGCCTGGAGTCCAACCGGACTAGCGGGGGGGCTTTATGAGCAGTTCTTC
once	TRBV19	TRBJ1-1	14	NA	CASSITDIPTEAFF	TGTGCCAGTAGTATAACGGACATTCCGACTGAAGCTTTCTTT
NA	TRBV5-1	TRBJ2-1	12	NA	CASGGSYNEQFF	TGCGCCAGCGGGGGTTCCTACAATGAGCAGTTCTTC
NA	TRBV2	TRBJ2-7	9	NA	CASSREQYF	TGTGCCAGCAGTAGGGAGCAGTACTTC
NA	TRBV30	TRBJ1-5	12	NA	CAWSLGNQPQHF	TGTGCCTGGAGTCTGGGCAATCAGCCCCAGCATTTT
NA	TRBV9	TRBJ1-3	15	NA	CASSVDEGSGNTIYF	TGTGCCAGCAGCGTAGATGAGGGGAGTGGAAACACCATATATTTT
NA	TRBV19	TRBJ2-1	16	NA	CASSIARGYPYNEQFF	TGTGCCAGTAGTATAGCCCGGGGCTACCCTTACAATGAGCAGTTCTTC
NA	TRBV4-2	TRBJ2-5	15	NA	CASSQDRGLAETQYF	TGTGCCAGCAGCCAAGATAGAGGACTCGCAGAGACCCAGTACTTC
NA	TRBV27	TRBJ2-1	17	TRBD2	CASSPRTSGGPYNEQFF	TGTGCCAGCAGTCCACGGACTAGCGGGGGCCCCTACAATGAGCAGTTCTTC
NA	TRBV5-4	TRBJ1-6	13	NA	CASSLGMNSPLHF	TGTGCCAGCAGCTTAGGGATGAATTCACCCCTCCACTTT
NA	TRBV13	TRBJ1-3	15	NA	CASSPFGESGNTIYF	TGTGCCAGCAGCCCGTTCGGGGAGTCCGGAAACACCATATATTTT
NA	TRBV30	TRBJ2-1	13	NA	CACSGTGYNEQFF	TGTGCCTGTTCGGGGACTGGCTACAATGAGCAGTTCTTC
once	TRBV29-1	TRBJ1-2	13	TRBD1	CSGWTGEVGGYTF	TGCAGCGGATGGACAGGGGAAGTAGGCGGCTACACCTTC
NA	TRBV29-1	TRBJ1-2	11	NA	CSVPDSYGYTF	TGCAGCGTCCCGGACAGCTATGGCTACACCTTC
NA	TRBV7-9	TRBJ2-5	12	NA	CASSLEVETQYF	TGTGCCAGCAGCTTAGAAGTGGAGACCCAGTACTTC
NA	TRBV7-6	TRBJ1-1	13	NA	CASSQVPNTEAFF	TGTGCCAGCAGCCAAGTTCCGAACACTGAAGCTTTCTTT
NA	TRBV4-1	TRBJ2-1	16	TRBD2	CASSQVASTSGGEQFF	TGCGCCAGCAGCCAAGTGGCATCGACTAGCGGGGGGGAGCAGTTCTTC
NA	TRBV2	TRBJ1-2	16	TRBD1	CAIDSRGDREGYGYTF	TGTGCCATCGACTCTCGTGGGGACAGGGAAGGATATGGCTACACCTTC